Each of the 12 T cell receptor delta chains below was sequenced from the same sample in a study of gamma-delta chains in newborns, infants, children. TCRdb reapplied CATT to the reads. The table has approximately 11,000 delta-chain clones, 3.5% seen once. The material sequenced was blood. The receptors were gathered from a child who was a newborn, infant or young child, either healthy, febrile or measles-vaccinated (not recorded which).

By proportion, this clone is medium-sized. Other DNA sequences in this specimen translate into the identical CDR3. The chain uses TRDV2 and TRDJ3; weak D call: TRDD3 (6 bases). CDR3 length: 21 amino acids. The V gene's germline CDR1 is GEAIGNYY and CDR2 EKD. Deletions cut 0 bases from V and 0 bases from J, with 20 bases between. In DNA, the CDR3 is TGTGCCTGTGACACCGTCTCCGTAAGGGGATCGAGCTCCTGGGACACCCGACAGATGTTTTTC. Encoded protein: CACDTVSVRGSSSWDTRQMFF.

Within the sample, this clone is medium-sized. The CDR3 here is CACDTGGIQRWDTRQMFF. The CDR3 DNA reads as TGTGCCTGTGACACCGGGGGGATACAACGCTGGGACACCCGACAGATGTTTTTC. This sequence joins TRDV2 and TRDJ3; TRDD3 agrees at 9 bases. J lost 3 bases, V lost 0 bases, and 5 bases had no gene match. This CDR3 has 18 amino acids. The V gene's germline CDR1 is GEAIGNYY and CDR2 EKD.

Concerning this clone itself: This clone may be a read error of a much larger clone one base away. The chain has TRDV2 and TRDJ2; TRDD3 matches 9 bases. CDR1 is GEAIGNYY, CDR2 EKD, per germline. The CDR3 contains 14 residues. CDR3 protein: CACDVLGETARLFF. Written as DNA, the CDR3 is TGTGCCTGTGACGTACTGGGGGAGACAGCACGACTCTTCTTT.

This rearrangement joins TRDV1 to TRDJ1; unclear D gene. With 5 bases removed from V and 0 bases from J, the gap between germline ends came to 22 bases. In germline, CDR1 is TSWWSYY, CDR2 QGS. The CDR3 length is 18 residues. CDR3 loop: CALGLPGPYPPYTDKLIF. The CDR3 DNA reads as TGTGCTCTTGGGCTCCCCGGCCCCTATCCACCGTACACCGATAAACTCATCTTT.

This clone counts as medium-sized. The rearrangement links TRAV29/DV5 to TRDJ2; 13 positions match TRDD3. This CDR3 has 16 amino acids. With V trimmed by 1 base and J by 3 bases, 3 bases remained unmatched. Germline CDR1 reads NSMFDY; CDR2 reads ISSIKDK. The CDR3 spells CAASYWGIRVTAQLFF. The CDR3 DNA reads TGTGCAGCAAGCTACTGGGGGATACGGGTGACAGCACAACTCTTCTTT.

The gene calls are TRAV29/DV5 and TRDJ1; 8 bases map to TRDD3. This CDR3 contains 20 residues. Trimming took 2 bases from V and 0 from J; bases not matched to a gene: 21. Per germline, CDR1 NSMFDY and CDR2 ISSIKDK. The CDR3 region is CAASHSHRTGGWRNTDKLIF. CDR3 coding DNA: TGTGCAGCAAGTCACTCCCATCGCACTGGGGGTTGGCGGAACACCGATAAACTCATCTTT.

J is TRDJ3 and V is TRDV2; the match to TRDD3 covers 8 bases. The germline V gene has CDR1 GEAIGNYY and CDR2 EKD. The CDR3 is 18 residues long. With V trimmed by 8 bases and J by 2 bases, 13 bases remained unmatched. CDR3 sequence: CAFVTLLGDTWDTRQMFF. In DNA, the CDR3 is TGTGCCTTTGTAACCCTTCTGGGGGACACCTGGGACACCCGACAGATGTTTTTC.

A note on this clone: Mismatch with germline at one junction end may stem from a read error. The chain combines TRDV2 with TRDJ1; the match to TRDD3 covers 7 bases. TCRdb offers no J gene call, so here the DNA was matched to germline to obtain one. The CDR3 sequence is 23 residues long. Germline CDR1 reads GEAIGNYY; CDR2 reads EKD. The CDR3 region is CACDAISFAERVGDSTYTDKLIF. DNA of the CDR3: TGTGCCTGTGACGCGATTTCCTTCGCCGAGAGGGTGGGGGACTCAACATACACTGATAAACTCATCTTT.

This sequence joins TRDV3 and TRDJ1; D might be TRDD2 or TRDD3, each matching 5 bases. No J gene is reported in TCRdb; it was inferred here by comparing the DNA with germline. Germline V gives CDR1 TVYSNPD, CDR2 GDNSRS (reference sequence). The CDR3 has 17 residues. Trimming shortened V by 1 base and J by 0 bases, and 21 bases separated the two germline ends. In DNA, the CDR3 is TGTGCCTTTACCGCCTACGCAACTGGCCAGAACACCGATAAACTCATCTTT. Encoded protein: CAFTAYATGQNTDKLIF.

This clone was detected only a few times. A read error is possible here, since a much larger clone lies one base away. The same CDR3 can be traced to other DNA sequences in this sample. The chain employs TRDV2 and TRDJ3; the match to TRDD3 covers 11 bases. Germline assignment: CDR1 GEAIGNYY and CDR2 EKD. With V trimmed by 0 bases and J by 0 bases, 9 bases remained unmatched. The CDR3 is 21 residues long. The CDR3 DNA sequence: TGTGCCTGTGACACCGCAGCTGGGGGATACTCGAGCTCCTGGGACACCCGACAGATGTTTTTC. Translating it yields CACDTAAGGYSSSWDTRQMFF.

The genes are TRAV29/DV5 and TRDJ1; 9 bases match TRDD3. The CDR3 has 29 residues. J was trimmed by 0 bases and V by 3 bases; bases with no gene match: 48. Germline CDR1 is NSMFDY and CDR2 is ISSIKDK. The CDR3 region has the DNA TGTGCAGCAACCCCGGGACTCTTTAACCTTCCCCCAGGGGATACGCGTAGGAGGATCGAAGGGTGGTACACCGATAAACTCATCTTT. Translated: CAATPGLFNLPPGDTRRRIEGWYTDKLIF. The variable domain in full, with the rest retrieved from reference TRAV29/DV5 and TRDJ1, is DQQVKQNSPSLSVQEGRISILNCDYTNSMFDYFLWYKKYPAEGPTFLISISSIKDKNEDGRFTVFLNKSAKHLSLHIVPSQPGDSAVYFCAATPGLFNLPPGDTRRRIEGWYTDKLIFGKGTRVTVEP.

This clone was detected only a few times. This specimen includes other DNA sequences encoding the same CDR3. This sequence joins TRDV1 and TRDJ2; 8 bases match TRDD3. V trimming: 2 bases; J trimming: 6 bases; junction bases outside the gene matches: 20. Per germline, CDR1 TSWWSYY and CDR2 QGS. There are 20 residues in the CDR3. The CDR3 nucleotides read TGTGCTCTTGGGGAAGACCTACCATACTGGGGGGACCCGGAGTCAGCACAACTCTTCTTT. It yields the protein CALGEDLPYWGDPESAQLFF.